This entry describes one TCR beta chain. The target antigen is unknown. CD4+ T cells from unexposed donors were obtained before the COVID-19 pandemic (2011-2018). Isolation of CD4+ T cells took place after less than 11 days in culture. Testing used SARS-CoV-2 S/N and four cold-coronavirus spikes on unexposed-donor CD4+ T cells, cells permitting. Fresh IL-2 medium replaced half the medium on days 3 and 7. The data stem from a study of CD4 T cells in relation to SARS-CoV-2 and coronaviruses. Per germline, CDR1 LNHDA and CDR2 SQIVND (reference sequence). This CDR3 has 14 amino acids. The ends were cut back, 6 bases at V and 1 base at J, with 9 bases in the middle. Generated by immunoSEQ multiplex PCR, the TCRdb table keeps only in-frame clones and is missing some. Of over 20,000 clones in the sample, around 67% were seen once. Study-level findings and limits: Compared with monoreactive clones, crossreactive clones showed significantly weaker SARS-CoV-2 expansion.

Material: CD4+ T cells from PBMCs, cultured in vitro. The source is a human donor in good health. The rearrangement links TRBV19 to TRBJ2-2; no firm D call. CDR3 sequence (DNA): TGTGCCAGTAGGTTGGCAGGGAACACCGGGGAGCTGTTTTTT. Protein product: CASRLAGNTGELFF.